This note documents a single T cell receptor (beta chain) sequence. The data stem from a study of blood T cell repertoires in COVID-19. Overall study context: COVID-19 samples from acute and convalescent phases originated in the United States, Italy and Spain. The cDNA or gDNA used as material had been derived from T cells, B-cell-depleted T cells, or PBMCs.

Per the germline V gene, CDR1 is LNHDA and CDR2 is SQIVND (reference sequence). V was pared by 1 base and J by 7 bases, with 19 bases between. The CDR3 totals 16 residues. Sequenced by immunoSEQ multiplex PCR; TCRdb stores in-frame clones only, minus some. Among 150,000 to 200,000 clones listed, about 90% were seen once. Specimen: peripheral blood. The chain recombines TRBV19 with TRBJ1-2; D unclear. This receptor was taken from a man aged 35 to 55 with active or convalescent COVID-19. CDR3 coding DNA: TGTGCCAGTAGTATAGCAACGGTCACAGCTGCTCGTGGCTACACCTTC. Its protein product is CASSIATVTAARGYTF.